These 20 T cell receptor beta chains were all obtained from the same sample, sequenced in a study of blood T cell repertoires in COVID-19. Assay: immunoSEQ multiplex PCR; the TCRdb copy retains only in-frame clones and omits some. The repertoire holds approximately 150,000 clones, with about 86% as singletons. The sample consisted of peripheral blood. Receptors were obtained from a man in his sixties or seventies with acute or convalescent COVID-19.

This clone was seen only a few times. The J gene is TRBJ1-6, the V gene TRBV11-2; D perhaps matches TRBD1 (5 bases). Germline values: CDR1 SGHAT, CDR2 FQNNGV. Trimming took 1 base from V and 6 from J, leaving 16 bases between them. The CDR3 extends over 17 amino acids. The CDR3 is CASSLVGGGFFNSPLHF. The DNA for the CDR3 is TGTGCCAGCAGCTTAGTGGGTGGGGGGTTCTTTAATTCACCCCTCCACTTT.

The gene calls are TRBV6-5 and TRBJ1-1; possibly TRBD1 for D (5 bases). There are 13 residues in the CDR3. The germline V gene has CDR1 MNHEY and CDR2 SVGAGI. The V end was cut by 4 bases, the J end by 2 bases, with 8 bases between. The CDR3 DNA reads as TGTGCCAGCAGTTCGACAGTTAACACTGAAGCTTTCTTT. This sequence encodes CASSSTVNTEAFF.

This chain uses TRBV28 with TRBJ2-2, with 8 bases aligning to TRBD1. CDR3 length: 15 amino acids. J lost 5 bases, V lost 4 bases, and 6 bases had no gene match. The germline CDR1 and CDR2 sequences are MDHEN and SYDVKM. CDR3: CASSSGQGDTGELFF. For the CDR3, the DNA is TGTGCCAGCAGTTCCGGACAGGGAGATACCGGGGAGCTGTTTTTT.

This clone was seen only once. V gene TRBV9 combines with J gene TRBJ2-3; no clear D. Trimming pared 3 bases from V and 0 bases from J, leaving 11 bases between. The CDR3 length is 15 residues. Germline V gene lookup returns CDR1 SGDLS and CDR2 YYNGEE. CDR3 region: CASSDLQSSTDTQYF. DNA for the CDR3: TGTGCCAGCAGCGATTTACAGTCTAGCACAGATACGCAGTATTTT.

The chain uses TRBV29-1 and TRBJ2-1; TRBD2 aligns across 9 bases. The CDR3 has 14 residues. Germline V gene sequence: CDR1 SQVTM, CDR2 ANQGSEA. With 6 bases clipped from V and 5 bases from J, the junction kept 8 bases outside the gene matches. The CDR3 nucleotides are TGCAGCGTATTACTAGCGGGTCAAGACAATGAGCAGTTCTTC. Translated, it gives CSVLLAGQDNEQFF.

This clone was observed once. The chain combines TRBV5-4 with TRBJ2-1; D perhaps matches TRBD1 (6 bases). Deletions cut 0 bases from V and 5 bases from J, with 12 bases between. Germline CDR1 is SGHNT and CDR2 is YYREEE (reference sequence). The CDR3 length is 15 residues. Written as DNA, the CDR3 is TGTGCCAGCAGCTTGGCTTGGGGGCAGGACAATGAGCAGTTCTTC. This translates into CASSLAWGQDNEQFF.

The chain recombines TRBV5-3 with TRBJ1-5; D possibly corresponds to TRBD1 (5 bases). TRBV5-3 is treated as an ORF (open reading frame) with a function not yet certain. The CDR3 runs 15 residues. The germline V and J ends were trimmed by 4 bases and 6 bases, with 17 bases remaining between them. CDR3 DNA sequence: TGTGCCAGAAGCCCGAAGGAGCAGGGCCCTCAGCCCCAGCATTTT. Translation: CARSPKEQGPQPQHF.

The rearrangement uses TRBV5-6 and TRBJ1-1; maybe TRBD1 (5 bases). The CDR3 consists of 17 residues. Trimming took off 0 bases at V and 7 bases at J, with 22 bases between the two ends. The germline V gene encodes CDR1 SGHDT and CDR2 YYEEEE. CDR3 nucleotide sequence: TGTGCCAGCAGCTTGGCCTTGGAGGGCAGGGAAAGCTTTGAAGCTTTCTTT. The encoded protein is CASSLALEGRESFEAFF.

The rearrangement uses TRBV6-4 and TRBJ1-2, with D possibly being TRBD1 (5 bases). CDR3 length equals 12 residues. V lost 2 bases to trimming and J lost 4 bases, with 5 bases between them. CDR1 is MRHNA, CDR2 SNTAGT, per germline. CDR3 residues: CASSDRGYGYTF. CDR3 DNA sequence: TGTGCCAGCAGTGACAGGGGCTATGGCTACACCTTC.

The chain uses TRBV3-1 (or the pseudogene TRBV3-2) and TRBJ1-5, with D possibly TRBD1 on 5 matching bases. This CDR3 has 15 amino acids. Per the germline V gene, CDR1 is LGHDT and CDR2 is YNNKEL (reference sequence). Trimming stripped 2 bases from V and 7 bases from J, with 15 bases between. CDR3 amino acids: CASSQRIQGGQPQHF. The CDR3 nucleotides read TGTGCCAGCAGCCAAAGAATCCAGGGTGGCCAGCCCCAGCATTTT.

V and J are TRBV5-6 and TRBJ2-3; a weak D match, TRBD1 (6 bases). The CDR3 spans 15 residues. Trimming took off 0 bases at V and 5 bases at J, with 13 bases between the two ends. Germline V CDR1 and CDR2: SGHDT, YYEEEE. CDR3 region: CASSLVQGVEDTQYF. The CDR3 DNA reads TGTGCCAGCAGCTTGGTACAGGGTGTGGAAGATACGCAGTATTTT. The full variable domain, in which reference TRBV5-6 and TRBJ2-3 provide the parts outside the CDR3, is DAGVTQSPTHLIKTRGQQVTLRCSPKSGHDTVSWYQQALGQGPQFIFQYYEEEERQRGNFPDRFSGHQFPNYSSELNVNALLLGDSALYLCASSLVQGVEDTQYFGPGTRLTVL.

V gene TRBV5-4 combines with J gene TRBJ1-2; a possible D gene is TRBD1 (5 bases). This CDR3 contains 14 residues. Per the germline V gene, CDR1 is SGHNT and CDR2 is YYREEE (reference sequence). V lost 0 bases and J 4 bases, leaving 10 bases between the germline ends. This CDR3 is CASSLAGHLYGYTF. CDR3 nucleotide sequence: TGTGCCAGCAGCTTGGCTGGACACCTCTATGGCTACACCTTC.

The chain recombines TRBV29-1 with TRBJ1-4, with D perhaps TRBD1 (6 bases). Per the germline V gene, CDR1 is SQVTM and CDR2 is ANQGSEA. Trimming removed 5 bases at V and 4 bases at J, with 17 bases between. The CDR3 extends over 15 amino acids. The CDR3 DNA follows: TGCAGCGTTAGGGACACGGGAGGGGTTAATGAAAAACTGTTTTTT. Protein product: CSVRDTGGVNEKLFF. Combining the CDR3 with reference TRBV29-1 and TRBJ1-4 gives the whole variable domain SAVISQKPSRDICQRGTSLTIQCQVDSQVTMMFWYRQQPGQSLTLIATANQGSEATYESGFVIDKFPISRPNLTFSTLTVSNMSPEDSSIYLCSVRDTGGVNEKLFFGSGTQLSVL.

This clone appeared once. This rearrangement joins TRBV28 to TRBJ1-3; 7 bases match TRBD1. J lost 6 bases, V lost 2 bases, and 7 bases had no gene match. The V gene's germline CDR1 is MDHEN and CDR2 SYDVKM. The CDR3 totals 15 residues. This CDR3 reads CASSLTGQFENTIYF. CDR3 nucleotides: TGTGCCAGCAGTTTAACGGGACAGTTTGAAAACACCATATATTTT.

V is TRBV29-1 and J is TRBJ2-6, with 7 bases aligning to TRBD1. J lost 2 bases, V lost 4 bases, and 2 bases had no gene match. This CDR3 comprises 14 residues. The germline gives CDR1 SQVTM, CDR2 ANQGSEA. The CDR3 bases are TGCAGCGTTGCCACAGGGGCTGGGGCCAACGTCCTGACTTTC. It codes for CSVATGAGANVLTF.

The rearrangement joins TRBV6-2 or TRBV6-3 to TRBJ2-2; the D gene is possibly TRBD1 (6 bases). This CDR3 region has 17 residues. Trimming stripped 5 bases from V and 3 bases from J, with 19 bases between. Germline-derived CDR1 and CDR2 are MNHEY and SVGEGT. The CDR3 protein is CASSAIQGTRYTGELFF. CDR3 nucleotide sequence: TGTGCCAGCAGTGCCATACAGGGAACACGGTACACCGGGGAGCTGTTTTTT.

The chain links TRBV9 to TRBJ2-1, with 8 bases that match TRBD2. This CDR3 has 14 residues. V lost 4 bases to trimming and J lost 7 bases; unmatched junction nucleotides: 7. Germline V gives CDR1 SGDLS, CDR2 YYNGEE. CDR3 sequence: CASSISGSSNEQFF. CDR3 DNA sequence: TGTGCCAGCAGCATAAGCGGGAGTTCGAATGAGCAGTTCTTC.

This chain joins TRBV9 and TRBJ1-4; 9 bases are a match to TRBD1. Per germline, CDR1 SGDLS and CDR2 YYNGEE. V was clipped by 2 bases and J by 6 bases; unmatched bases: 5. There are 15 residues in the CDR3. The chain's CDR3 is CASSVSGTGHEKLFF. In DNA, the CDR3 is TGTGCCAGCAGCGTTTCCGGGACAGGGCATGAAAAACTGTTTTTT.

V is TRBV5-6 and J is TRBJ2-1, with D perhaps matching TRBD2 (5 bases). CDR1 is SGHDT and CDR2 is YYEEEE in the germline V gene. The CDR3 totals 14 residues. Trimming shortened V by 1 base and J by 6 bases, and 11 bases separated the two germline ends. CDR3 coding DNA: TGTGCCAGCAGCTTGATAGGGCGGGCCAATGAGCAGTTCTTC. Its protein is CASSLIGRANEQFF.

The chain has TRBV6-5 and TRBJ2-2; 12 nucleotides line up with TRBD2. After removal of 4 bases from V and 8 bases from J, the junction contained 8 bases not matched to a gene. Per the germline V gene, CDR1 is MNHEY and CDR2 is SVGAGI. The CDR3 has 16 residues. The CDR3 sequence: CASSSLTSGGQGELFF. CDR3 in DNA: TGTGCCAGCAGTTCTCTGACTAGCGGGGGACAAGGGGAGCTGTTTTTT.